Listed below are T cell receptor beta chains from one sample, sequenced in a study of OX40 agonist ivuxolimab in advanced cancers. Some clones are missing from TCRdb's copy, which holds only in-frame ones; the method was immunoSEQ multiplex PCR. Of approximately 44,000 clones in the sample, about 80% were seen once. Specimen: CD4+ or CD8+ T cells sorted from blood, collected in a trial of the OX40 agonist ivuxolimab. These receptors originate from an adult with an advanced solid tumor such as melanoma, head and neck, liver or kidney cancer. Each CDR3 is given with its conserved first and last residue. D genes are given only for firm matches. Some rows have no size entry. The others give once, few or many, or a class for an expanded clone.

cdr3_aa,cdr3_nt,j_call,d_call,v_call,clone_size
CASSLGVPYEQYF,TGTGCCAGCAGCTTAGGGGTTCCCTACGAGCAGTACTTC,TRBJ2-7,NA,TRBV7-2,NA
CASSSVAGARDTQYF,TGTGCCAGCAGCTCGGTAGCGGGAGCGAGAGATACGCAGTATTTT,TRBJ2-3,TRBD2,TRBV7-3,NA
CASSLGGGANEKLFF,TGTGCCAGCAGCTTGGGGGGTGGCGCTAATGAAAAACTGTTTTTT,TRBJ1-4,NA,TRBV7-2,once
CASSESVQETQYF,TGTGCCAGCAGTGAATCCGTACAAGAGACCCAGTACTTC,TRBJ2-5,NA,TRBV2,NA
CASSQASAGEYEQYF,TGTGCCAGCAGCCAGGCCTCAGCGGGAGAGTACGAGCAGTACTTC,TRBJ2-7,TRBD2,TRBV7-2,NA
CASSHLSGSGRSYNEQFF,TGTGCCAGCAGCCACCTCTCGGGGAGCGGGCGATCCTACAATGAGCAGTTCTTC,TRBJ2-1,NA,TRBV7-9,NA
CASSVLEYTGELFF,TGTGCCAGCAGCGTCTTAGAATACACCGGGGAGCTGTTTTTT,TRBJ2-2,NA,TRBV9,NA
CASTLHPTNTEAFF,TGTGCCAGCACCCTACACCCGACGAACACTGAAGCTTTCTTT,TRBJ1-1,NA,TRBV18,NA
CASSLTLEKEADTQYF,TGTGCCAGCAGCTTAACCTTAGAGAAGGAGGCGGATACGCAGTATTTT,TRBJ2-3,NA,TRBV7-3,NA
CASSPQGSSYGYTF,TGTGCCAGCAGCCCTCAGGGGTCTAGCTATGGCTACACCTTC,TRBJ1-2,NA,TRBV7-2,NA
CASSLDRQGRAPLHF,TGTGCCAGCAGTTTGGACAGGCAGGGTCGGGCACCCCTCCACTTT,TRBJ1-6,TRBD1,TRBV27,NA
CATSRASQETQYF,TGTGCCACCAGCAGAGCGAGCCAAGAGACCCAGTACTTC,TRBJ2-5,NA,TRBV15,NA
CASSLGQGLNSPLHF,TGTGCCAGCAGCTTGGGACAGGGGCTTAATTCACCCCTCCACTTT,TRBJ1-6,TRBD1,TRBV5-4,few
CAWSVGVSTGELFF,TGTGCCTGGAGTGTGGGAGTTTCCACCGGGGAGCTGTTTTTT,TRBJ2-2,NA,TRBV30,once
CASSPRGQETQYF,TGTGCCAGCAGTCCCCGCGGACAAGAGACCCAGTACTTC,TRBJ2-5,NA,TRBV14,NA
CASSPVRWGEQYF,TGTGCCAGCAGCCCAGTTAGGTGGGGGGAGCAGTACTTC,TRBJ2-7,NA,TRBV7-2,NA
CASREAQVNQPQHF,TGTGCCAGTAGAGAGGCGCAGGTGAATCAGCCCCAGCATTTT,TRBJ1-5,NA,TRBV19,NA
CASRGGYEQYF,TGTGCCAGCCGGGGTGGCTACGAGCAGTACTTC,TRBJ2-7,NA,TRBV7-2,once
CASSPKYEQYF,TGTGCCAGCAGCCCTAAGTACGAGCAGTACTTC,TRBJ2-7,NA,TRBV11-2,NA
CASKETGIPEQFF,TGTGCCAGTAAGGAGACGGGAATCCCCGAGCAGTTCTTC,TRBJ2-1,NA,TRBV19,NA